The 23 T cell receptor beta chains below come from one sample, sequenced in a study of blood T cell repertoires in COVID-19. Produced via immunoSEQ multiplex PCR; TCRdb's table is partial and in-frame only. The sample records around 160,000 clones, more than 75% being singletons. Sequences were obtained from PBMCs or T cells enriched from blood (not recorded which). Receptor source: a woman in her thirties with acute COVID-19.

The V gene is TRBV28, the J gene TRBJ1-5, with D possibly TRBD1 on 5 matching bases. V lost 8 bases to trimming and J lost 0 bases, with 8 bases between them. The CDR3 totals 13 residues. CDR1 and CDR2 (germline): MDHEN, SYDVKM. CDR3 coding DNA: TGTGCCAGCTCAGGGTATAGCAATCAGCCCCAGCATTTT. The encoded protein is CASSGYSNQPQHF.

The genes are TRBV12-3 or TRBV12-4 and TRBJ2-1, with TRBD1 identical over 7 bases. The CDR3 runs 13 residues. Germline trimming cut 6 bases from V and 8 bases from J; bases unmatched to any gene: 7. CDR3 DNA: TGTGCCAGCAGACAGGGGACAGCCGATGAGCAGTTCTTC. Translation: CASRQGTADEQFF.

V is TRBV24-1 and J is TRBJ2-3; D ambiguous. The CDR3 has 13 residues. Trimming shortened V by 4 bases and J by 7 bases, and 11 bases separated the two germline ends. The germline V gene has CDR1 KGHDR and CDR2 SFDVKD. This CDR3 is CATSDHSFNTQYF. CDR3 coding DNA: TGTGCCACCAGTGACCACTCCTTTAATACGCAGTATTTT.

The chain carries TRBV7-2 and TRBJ2-7; D is undetermined. Germline assignment: CDR1 SGHTA and CDR2 FQGNSA. V was pared by 5 bases and J by 2 bases, with 16 bases between. CDR3 length: 15 residues. As DNA, the CDR3 is TGTGCCAGCAGCGCTTACGCGGCCACTACCTACGAGCAGTACTTC. Encoded protein: CASSAYAATTYEQYF.

V and J are TRBV3-1 (or the pseudogene TRBV3-2) and TRBJ1-5, with 7 nucleotides matching TRBD1. CDR1 and CDR2 (germline): LGHDT, YNNKEL (reference sequence). This CDR3 region has 17 residues. Trimming cost V 7 bases and J 1 base; bases outside gene matches: 13. The CDR3 spells CASIQTGNRVSNQPQHF. As DNA, the CDR3 is TGTGCCAGCATCCAGACAGGGAATAGGGTAAGCAATCAGCCCCAGCATTTT.

The chain carries TRBV24-1 and TRBJ2-6; D uncertain. CDR3 size: 16 residues. V dropped 2 bases and J dropped 0 bases, with 7 bases sitting between them. Per germline, CDR1 KGHDR and CDR2 SFDVKD. Here the CDR3 reads CATSDYTGSGANVLTF. CDR3 DNA sequence: TGTGCCACCAGTGATTATACGGGCTCTGGGGCCAACGTCCTGACTTTC.

The chain employs TRBV27 and TRBJ1-1; a possible D gene is TRBD1 (6 bases). Trimming removed 6 bases from V and 3 bases from J, with 14 bases in between. The CDR3 sequence is 14 residues long. Looked up from germline, CDR1 is MNHEY and CDR2 is SMNVEV (reference sequence). CDR3 coding DNA: TGTGCCAGCAGCCAGAACAGGGAATACACTGAAGCTTTCTTT. Amino acids: CASSQNREYTEAFF.

This chain joins TRBV18 and TRBJ1-3, with D possibly being TRBD1 (5 bases). CDR1 is KGHSH, CDR2 LQKENI, per germline. The CDR3 has 15 residues. Trimming stripped 4 bases from V and 4 bases from J, with 14 bases between. Here the CDR3 reads CASSRDLSSGNTIYF. The CDR3, as DNA: TGTGCCAGCTCACGGGACTTGTCTTCGGGAAACACCATATATTTT.

This clone came up once. The CDR3 sequence: CASSMLPGSSKGETQYF. CDR3 DNA: TGTGCCAGTAGTATGTTGCCGGGGAGCAGTAAAGGGGAGACCCAGTACTTC. The chain carries TRBV19 and TRBJ2-5; D possibly corresponds to TRBD2 (5 bases). The CDR3 totals 17 residues. V lost 3 bases and J 5 bases, leaving 22 bases between the germline ends. Germline CDR1 LNHDA, CDR2 SQIVND (reference sequence).

This rearrangement joins TRBV2 to TRBJ2-1, with D perhaps matching TRBD2 (6 bases). Germline V CDR1 and CDR2: SNHLY, FYNNEI. The V gene lost 8 bases and the J gene lost 3 bases, with 20 bases spanning the gap. CDR3 size: 16 residues. Here the CDR3 DNA reads TGTGCCAGCGCCCTGTGGGTAGCGGAGAGCTACAATGAGCAGTTCTTC. It codes for CASALWVAESYNEQFF. The whole variable domain, remainder taken from reference TRBV2 and TRBJ2-1, is EPEVTQTPSHQVTQMGQEVILRCVPISNHLYFYWYRQILGQKVEFLVSFYNNEISEKSEIFDDQFSVERPDGSNFTLKIRSTKLEDSAMYFCASALWVAESYNEQFFGPGTRLTVL.

This sequence joins TRBV5-1 and TRBJ2-1, with TRBD2 matching 14 bases. The CDR3 covers 16 residues. The J segment lost 8 bases and the V segment lost 0 bases, leaving 4 bases of the junction unmatched. Looked up from germline, CDR1 is SGHRS and CDR2 is YFSETQ. The DNA of the CDR3 is TGCGCCAGCAGCTTGGCCGGGACTAGCGGGAGCCATGAGCAGTTCTTC. It encodes CASSLAGTSGSHEQFF.

The J gene is TRBJ2-5, the V gene TRBV18; TRBD1 matches 7 bases. V shed 6 bases, J shed 5 bases, and the junction held 6 bases outside the gene matches. Germline V gene data show CDR1 as KGHSH and CDR2 as LQKENI. The CDR3 is 13 residues long. Here the CDR3 reads CASSSGTVETQYF. DNA for the CDR3: TGTGCCAGCTCCTCCGGGACAGTGGAGACCCAGTACTTC.

This chain joins TRBV7-2 and TRBJ2-1; 8 nucleotides align to TRBD2. The germline gives CDR1 SGHTA, CDR2 FQGNSA. J was trimmed by 3 bases and V by 5 bases; bases with no gene match: 6. The CDR3 is 15 residues long. The CDR3 sequence is CASSVTSGDYNEQFF. As DNA, the CDR3 is TGTGCCAGCAGCGTCACTAGCGGAGACTACAATGAGCAGTTCTTC.

The rearrangement joins TRBV7-6 to TRBJ2-4, with unresolved D. This CDR3 spans 12 amino acids. The germline CDR1 and CDR2 sequences are SGHVS and FNYEAQ. Deletions cut 4 bases from V and 6 bases from J, with 7 bases between. The CDR3 region is CASSSAGNIQYF. The CDR3 DNA reads TGTGCCAGCAGCTCGGCAGGAAACATTCAGTACTTC. Looking up the rest from reference TRBV7-6 and TRBJ2-4 gives the full variable domain: GAGVSQSPRYKVTKRGQDVALRCDPISGHVSLYWYRQALGQGPEFLTYFNYEAQQDKSGLPNDRFSAERPEGSISTLTIQRTEQRDSAMYRCASSSAGNIQYFGAGTRLSVL.

CDR3 in amino acids: CASSDRGMGEQYF. In nucleotides, the CDR3 is TGTGCCAGCAGTGACAGGGGGATGGGGGAGCAGTACTTC. J is TRBJ2-7 and V is TRBV27; 9 positions match TRBD1. Germline V lookup: CDR1 MNHEY, CDR2 SMNVEV (reference sequence). The V gene end was trimmed by 5 bases and the J gene end by 7 bases; junction bases not matched to a gene: 6. The CDR3 is 13 residues long.

The V and J genes are TRBV7-2 and TRBJ2-7, with 8 positions matching TRBD1. This CDR3 spans 13 amino acids. V gave up 5 bases and J gave up 2 bases; unmatched junction bases: 2. Germline-derived CDR1 and CDR2 are SGHTA and FQGNSA. Here the CDR3 reads CASSTDRAYEQYF. Written as DNA, the CDR3 is TGTGCCAGCAGCACGGACAGGGCCTACGAGCAGTACTTC.

This clone showed up just a few times. This chain links TRBV5-8 with TRBJ2-5, with 8 bases that match TRBD1. CDR1 SGHTS and CDR2 YDEGEE come from the germline V gene. This CDR3 contains 14 residues. V gave up 2 bases and J gave up 5 bases; unmatched junction bases: 5. The CDR3 DNA follows: TGTGCCAGCAGCTTCTCGGACAGGGACGAGACCCAGTACTTC. It encodes CASSFSDRDETQYF.

In this sample, this clone turned up a few times. The rearrangement uses TRBV11-3 and TRBJ2-3; 12 bases are a match to TRBD1. This CDR3 contains 16 residues. In germline, CDR1 is SGHNT, CDR2 YENEEA. The V segment lost 5 bases and the J segment 2 bases; nucleotides outside the gene matches: 5. For the CDR3, the DNA is TGTGCCAGCAGCGCGGGACAGGGGGCGCACACAGATACGCAGTATTTT. Amino acid sequence: CASSAGQGAHTDTQYF.

V and J are TRBV30 and TRBJ2-2; D unclear. V lost 1 base and J 9 bases, leaving 6 bases between the germline ends. Per the germline V gene, CDR1 is GTSNPN and CDR2 is SVGIG (reference sequence). The CDR3 runs 11 residues. The CDR3 here is CAWSADRELFF. The CDR3 nucleotides are TGTGCCTGGAGTGCCGACAGGGAGCTGTTTTTT.

V gene TRBV11-2 combines with J gene TRBJ2-1, with D hard to call. This CDR3 region has 15 residues. CDR1 is SGHAT, CDR2 FQNNGV, per germline. Trimming pared 4 bases from V and 3 bases from J, leaving 13 bases between. In DNA, the CDR3 is TGTGCCAGCAGCTATCGGGTGGCGGACTACAATGAGCAGTTCTTC. It yields the protein CASSYRVADYNEQFF.

The CDR3, as DNA: TGTGCCAGCAGCACAGACAGGGCCTATGGCTACACCTTC. It translates to CASSTDRAYGYTF. The chain employs TRBV11-3 and TRBJ1-2; 7 bases map to TRBD1. The germline V gene has CDR1 SGHNT and CDR2 YENEEA. The V and J ends lost 5 bases and 4 bases, in that order; junction bases with no gene match: 4. The CDR3 contains 13 residues.

The V call is TRBV6-5, the J call TRBJ2-7, with D possibly TRBD2 on 6 matching bases. There are 15 residues in the CDR3. Germline CDR1 MNHEY, CDR2 SVGAGI. V was pared by 5 bases and J by 6 bases, with 20 bases between. The CDR3 DNA is TGTGCCAGCAGTCGAAACCGGCACGGGGGAGCCGAGCAGTACTTC. It is translated as CASSRNRHGGAEQYF.

The chain couples TRBV24-1 to TRBJ2-1, with 10 bases matching TRBD2. The germline CDR1 and CDR2 sequences are KGHDR and SFDVKD. V was pared by 11 bases and J by 8 bases, with 11 bases of the junction left unmatched. This CDR3 has 14 residues. The DNA for the CDR3 is TGTGCCAAACTACTAGCGGGACGTTGGTATGAGCAGTTCTTC. Encoded protein: CAKLLAGRWYEQFF.